This is a list of T cell receptor beta chains from one sample in a study of T cell repertoires in cytomegalovirus infection. TCRdb recomputed calls from the reads with MiXCR, one row per CDR3 protein. The table has more than 55,000 distinct CDR3 sequences, approximately 20% seen once; the top ten hold roughly two thirds. Their antigens are not known. The sequencing here drew on CD8+ T cells from cultured PBMCs, taken from culture after CMV antigen stimulation. Source of these receptors: a human donor in good health (CMV status not recorded). Some clones in this sample may be carry-over from other donors' samples. CDR3s include the opening cysteine and the closing phenylalanine or tryptophan. Fields, in order: CDR3 protein, CDR3 DNA, J gene, D gene, clone size, V gene, CDR3 length. D genes are given only for firm matches. The listing skips clone size in some rows; elsewhere it reads once, few, many or a size class.

CDR3 protein: CASSGRSDEAFF; CDR3 DNA: TGTGCCAGCAGTGGGAGGAGTGATGAAGCTTTCTTT; J gene: TRBJ1-1; D gene: NA; clone size: NA; V gene: TRBV2; CDR3 length: 12
CDR3 protein: CASSLELADYNEQFF; CDR3 DNA: TGTGCCAGCAGCTTAGAACTAGCGGACTACAATGAGCAGTTCTTC; J gene: TRBJ2-1; D gene: TRBD2; clone size: NA; V gene: TRBV11-2; CDR3 length: 15
CDR3 protein: CASSLPDSRREQYF; CDR3 DNA: TGTGCCAGCAGTTTACCCGACAGTCGGCGCGAGCAGTACTTC; J gene: TRBJ2-7; D gene: NA; clone size: few; V gene: TRBV27; CDR3 length: 14
CDR3 protein: CASSSGLAGNTDTQYF; CDR3 DNA: TGTGCCAGCAGCTCCGGACTAGCGGGAAACACAGATACGCAGTATTTT; J gene: TRBJ2-3; D gene: TRBD2; clone size: NA; V gene: TRBV7-6; CDR3 length: 16
CDR3 protein: CASSSRTAVYSPLHF; CDR3 DNA: TGTGCCAGCAGCTCCAGGACAGCTGTGTATTCACCCCTCCACTTT; J gene: TRBJ1-6; D gene: NA; clone size: few; V gene: TRBV7-2; CDR3 length: 15
CDR3 protein: CASSYPDNEQFF; CDR3 DNA: TGTGCCAGCAGTTACCCAGACAATGAGCAGTTCTTC; J gene: TRBJ2-1; D gene: NA; clone size: few; V gene: TRBV6-2/TRBV6-3; CDR3 length: 12
CDR3 protein: CASSQELGLANYGYTF; CDR3 DNA: TGTGCCAGCAGCCAAGAGCTGGGATTAGCTAACTATGGCTACACCTTC; J gene: TRBJ1-2; D gene: NA; clone size: NA; V gene: TRBV4-2; CDR3 length: 16
CDR3 protein: CASSPGRAFDEQYF; CDR3 DNA: TGTGCCAGCAGTCCGGGCAGGGCGTTCGACGAGCAGTACTTC; J gene: TRBJ2-7; D gene: NA; clone size: NA; V gene: TRBV25-1; CDR3 length: 14
CDR3 protein: CASSYSDNTGELFF; CDR3 DNA: TGTGCCAGCAGTTACTCCGACAACACCGGGGAGCTGTTTTTT; J gene: TRBJ2-2; D gene: NA; clone size: few; V gene: TRBV6-2/TRBV6-3; CDR3 length: 14
CDR3 protein: CASSSDPGTSNEQYF; CDR3 DNA: TGTGCCAGCAGCTCCGACCCCGGGACTAGCAACGAGCAGTACTTC; J gene: TRBJ2-7; D gene: TRBD2; clone size: NA; V gene: TRBV7-6; CDR3 length: 15
CDR3 protein: CASSYSGGDEAFF; CDR3 DNA: TGTGCCAGCAGTTACTCGGGGGGTGATGAAGCTTTCTTT; J gene: TRBJ1-1; D gene: NA; clone size: few; V gene: TRBV6-6; CDR3 length: 13
CDR3 protein: CAISEYYEQYF; CDR3 DNA: TGTGCCATCAGTGAGTATTACGAGCAGTACTTC; J gene: TRBJ2-7; D gene: NA; clone size: few; V gene: TRBV10-3; CDR3 length: 11
CDR3 protein: CASSFPRQGENEKLFF; CDR3 DNA: TGTGCCAGCAGCTTCCCCCGACAGGGTGAAAATGAAAAACTGTTTTTT; J gene: TRBJ1-4; D gene: TRBD1; clone size: few; V gene: TRBV11-2; CDR3 length: 16
CDR3 protein: CASSILSGGRYNEQFF; CDR3 DNA: TGTGCCAGCAGCATCCTAAGCGGGGGAAGGTACAATGAGCAGTTCTTC; J gene: TRBJ2-1; D gene: TRBD2; clone size: few; V gene: TRBV7-8; CDR3 length: 16
CDR3 protein: CASSVDGYNEQFF; CDR3 DNA: TGTGCCAGTAGTGTCGACGGCTACAATGAGCAGTTCTTC; J gene: TRBJ2-1; D gene: NA; clone size: few; V gene: TRBV19; CDR3 length: 13
CDR3 protein: CASSWTSGVEQFF; CDR3 DNA: TGTGCCAGCAGCTGGACTAGCGGGGTTGAGCAGTTCTTC; J gene: TRBJ2-1; D gene: TRBD2; clone size: NA; V gene: TRBV5-6; CDR3 length: 13
CDR3 protein: CASSLQGSGNTIYF; CDR3 DNA: TGTGCCAGCAGTTTACAGGGCTCTGGAAACACCATATATTTT; J gene: TRBJ1-3; D gene: NA; clone size: NA; V gene: TRBV12-3/TRBV12-4; CDR3 length: 14
CDR3 protein: CASSLALGGSPLHF; CDR3 DNA: TGTGCCAGCAGCTTAGCGCTGGGGGGGTCACCCCTCCACTTT; J gene: TRBJ1-6; D gene: NA; clone size: NA; V gene: TRBV7-9; CDR3 length: 14
CDR3 protein: CASSLRGRGSYNEQFF; CDR3 DNA: TGTGCCAGCAGCTTAAGGGGCCGGGGGTCTTACAATGAGCAGTTCTTC; J gene: TRBJ2-1; D gene: NA; clone size: NA; V gene: TRBV7-6; CDR3 length: 16
CDR3 protein: CASSARTVEGTEAFF; CDR3 DNA: TGTGCCAGCAGCGCCCGAACAGTGGAAGGCACTGAAGCTTTCTTT; J gene: TRBJ1-1; D gene: NA; clone size: NA; V gene: TRBV7-8; CDR3 length: 15
CDR3 protein: CASSLSRTQINTGELFF; CDR3 DNA: TGTGCCAGCAGCTTATCACGAACCCAAATAAACACCGGGGAGCTGTTTTTT; J gene: TRBJ2-2; D gene: NA; clone size: NA; V gene: TRBV7-6; CDR3 length: 17
CDR3 protein: CASSFRASGSTDTQYF; CDR3 DNA: TGTGCCAGCAGCTTTCGGGCTAGCGGATCCACAGATACGCAGTATTTT; J gene: TRBJ2-3; D gene: TRBD2; clone size: NA; V gene: TRBV7-2; CDR3 length: 16
CDR3 protein: CASSPLSKGGF; CDR3 DNA: TGTGCCAGCAGCCCCTTGAGTAAGGGAGGCTTC; J gene: TRBJ2-7; D gene: NA; clone size: NA; V gene: TRBV7-2; CDR3 length: 11
CDR3 protein: CASSLMGDEDRYTF; CDR3 DNA: TGTGCCAGCAGCTTAATGGGGGACGAGGATCGCTACACCTTC; J gene: TRBJ1-2; D gene: NA; clone size: NA; V gene: TRBV7-4; CDR3 length: 14
CDR3 protein: CASSQEGTYEQYF; CDR3 DNA: TGCGCCAGCAGCCAAGAGGGGACCTACGAGCAGTACTTC; J gene: TRBJ2-7; D gene: NA; clone size: NA; V gene: TRBV4-1; CDR3 length: 13
CDR3 protein: CASSLINTEAFF; CDR3 DNA: TGTGCCAGCAGCTTAATAAACACTGAAGCTTTCTTT; J gene: TRBJ1-1; D gene: NA; clone size: few; V gene: TRBV7-9; CDR3 length: 12
CDR3 protein: CASTLGSGELFF; CDR3 DNA: TGTGCCAGCACCCTGGGGTCCGGGGAGCTGTTTTTT; J gene: TRBJ2-2; D gene: NA; clone size: many; V gene: TRBV12-3/TRBV12-4; CDR3 length: 12
CDR3 protein: CASQQRGRSFSEAFF; CDR3 DNA: TGCGCCAGCCAGCAGCGGGGACGGTCCTTTTCTGAAGCTTTCTTT; J gene: TRBJ1-1; D gene: NA; clone size: NA; V gene: TRBV4-1; CDR3 length: 15
CDR3 protein: CASSQPRAGNTEAFF; CDR3 DNA: TGTGCCAGCAGCCAACCCAGGGCTGGGAACACTGAAGCTTTCTTT; J gene: TRBJ1-1; D gene: NA; clone size: NA; V gene: TRBV4-2; CDR3 length: 15
CDR3 protein: CASSWGSGNQPQHF; CDR3 DNA: TGTGCCAGCAGTTGGGGATCCGGCAATCAGCCCCAGCATTTT; J gene: TRBJ1-5; D gene: NA; clone size: many; V gene: TRBV12-3/TRBV12-4; CDR3 length: 14
CDR3 protein: CASSPKTGLEAFF; CDR3 DNA: TGTGCCAGCAGCCCTAAGACAGGGTTGGAGGCTTTCTTT; J gene: TRBJ1-1; D gene: TRBD1; clone size: NA; V gene: TRBV7-2; CDR3 length: 13
CDR3 protein: CASNGKSPVESAFF; CDR3 DNA: TGTGCCAGCAATGGTAAATCCCCCGTCGAATCAGCTTTCTTT; J gene: TRBJ1-1; D gene: NA; clone size: NA; V gene: TRBV2; CDR3 length: 14